This T cell receptor beta chain originates from a study of regulatory T cells in long-lasting Graves disease. This clonotype was picked up many times. The V and J ends lost 5 bases and 5 bases, in that order; junction bases with no gene match: 9. Germline values: CDR1 GTSNPN, CDR2 SVGIG (reference sequence). This CDR3 contains 14 residues. For TCR beta, libraries came from iRepertoire HTBI primers and Arm-PCR of CDR3 regions. In the authors' methods: Among the samples, 60 to 65 TRBV and 14 to 15 TRBJ segments were identified. TCRdb itself ran the multiplex PCR reads through MiXCR, one entry per CDR3 protein. The V and J calls were determined by TCRdb, not by the authors. Of a few hundred thousand distinct CDR3 sequences listed, roughly 16% are singletons. The time point: newly diagnosed GD, antithyroid drugs for less than 3 months. Extracted PBMC RNA gave rise to the TCR library. This sample was shared with a second study, whose subject was T cells in Graves' hyperthyroidism and ophthalmopathy. As that study records: First-round RT-PCR targeting the TCR CDR3 was performed with the HTBI primer set.

The TCR comes from a woman aged 18-29 years with Graves disease. The starting material was peripheral blood mononuclear cells (PBMCs), obtained at new diagnosis, from a patient treated with antithyroid drugs. The V and J genes are TRBV30 and TRBJ2-3; 8 bases line up with TRBD1. CDR3: CAWGQGAQGDTQYF. CDR3 in DNA: TGTGCCTGGGGCCAGGGGGCGCAGGGAGATACGCAGTATTTT.